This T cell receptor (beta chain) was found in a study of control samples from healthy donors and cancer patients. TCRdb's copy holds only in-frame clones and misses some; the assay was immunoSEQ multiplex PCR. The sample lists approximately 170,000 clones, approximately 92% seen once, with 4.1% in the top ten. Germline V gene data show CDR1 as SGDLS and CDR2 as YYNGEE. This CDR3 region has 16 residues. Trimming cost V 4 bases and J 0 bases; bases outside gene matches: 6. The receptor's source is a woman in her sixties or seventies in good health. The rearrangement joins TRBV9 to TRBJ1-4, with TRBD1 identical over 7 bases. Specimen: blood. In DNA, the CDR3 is TGTGCCAGCAGCTTACGGGGACAGCCAACTAATGAAAAACTGTTTTTT. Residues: CASSLRGQPTNEKLFF.